Presented here are 9 T cell receptor beta chains from one specimen sequenced in a study of T cell repertoires in cytomegalovirus infection. No antigen has been identified for these receptors. MiXCR was run by TCRdb on the reads, yielding one entry per CDR3 protein. This sample has approximately 74,000 distinct CDR3 sequences; roughly 40% occur once, and the top ten carry approximately 95%. The sample here was CD8+ T cells from cultured PBMCs, taken from culture after CMV antigen stimulation. Source of these receptors: a human donor in good health (CMV status not recorded). Some clones in this sample may be carry-over from other donors' samples.

This chain's CDR3 is CASSQGGANEKLFF. As DNA, the CDR3 is TGTGCCAGCAGCCAAGGGGGGGCTAATGAAAAACTGTTTTTT. The genes are TRBV7-4 and TRBJ1-4, with D tentatively TRBD1 (6 bases). Germline CDR1 and CDR2: SGHVT and SQSDAQ. CDR3 length equals 14 residues. V was pared by 5 bases and J by 3 bases, with 10 bases between. Combining the CDR3 with reference TRBV7-4 and TRBJ1-4 gives the whole variable domain GAGVSQSPRYKVAKRGRDVALRCDSISGHVTLYWYRQTLGQGSEVLTYSQSDAQRDKSGRPSGRFSAERPERSVSTLKIQRTEQGDSAVYLCASSQGGANEKLFFGSGTQLSVL.

The chain employs TRBV7-2 and TRBJ1-3; TRBD1 matches at 9 bases. Germline V gene data show CDR1 as SGHTA and CDR2 as FQGNSA. This CDR3 region has 14 residues. The V segment lost 5 bases and the J segment 5 bases; nucleotides outside the gene matches: 4. CDR3 in DNA: TGTGCCAGCAGCCCGGGACAGGGTAGAAACACCATATATTTT. It is translated as CASSPGQGRNTIYF.

In its sample, this clonotype was seen many times. In DNA, the CDR3 is TGTGCCAGCAGCAGAGCGGTGGGCAGTGAGCAGTTCTTC. This sequence encodes CASSRAVGSEQFF. The chain couples TRBV7-2 to TRBJ2-1, with D perhaps TRBD2 (5 bases). V was clipped by 5 bases and J by 9 bases, with 14 bases between them. The CDR3 has 13 residues. The germline CDR1 and CDR2 sequences are SGHTA and FQGNSA.

This clonotype has a handful of counts. V is TRBV19 and J is TRBJ2-1; D is possibly TRBD2 (6 bases). Trimming left V 3 bases short and J 7 bases short, with 10 bases between. The CDR3 has 13 amino acids. The V gene's germline CDR1 is LNHDA and CDR2 SQIVND (reference sequence). The DNA for the CDR3 is TGTGCCAGTAGTATCGGGAGCCCAAATGAGCAGTTCTTC. Translated: CASSIGSPNEQFF. Full variable domain (remainder filled in from reference TRBV19 and TRBJ2-1): DGGITQSPKYLFRKEGQNVTLSCEQNLNHDAMYWYRQDPGQGLRLIYYSQIVNDFQKGDIAEGYSVSREKKESFPLTVTSAQKNPTAFYLCASSIGSPNEQFFGPGTRLTVL.

V gene TRBV7-4 combines with J gene TRBJ1-2; the D is unclear. Trimming took off 0 bases at V and 6 bases at J, with 17 bases between the two ends. This CDR3 comprises 16 residues. CDR1 and CDR2 (germline): SGHVT, SQSDAQ. CDR3 sequence: CASSLAYVGRVDGYTF. Here the CDR3 DNA reads TGTGCCAGCAGCTTAGCTTATGTTGGTAGGGTTGATGGCTACACCTTC.

The genes are TRBV27 and TRBJ2-3; 10 bases match TRBD2. This CDR3 has 15 residues. Trimming cost V 2 bases and J 5 bases; bases outside gene matches: 4. Germline V gene lookup returns CDR1 MNHEY and CDR2 SMNVEV (reference sequence). The CDR3 sequence is CASSLRLAGEDTQYF. The CDR3 DNA sequence: TGTGCCAGCAGTTTACGTCTAGCGGGGGAAGATACGCAGTATTTT.

The CDR3 is CASSYDRQGLSGANVLTF. Written as DNA, the CDR3 is TGTGCCAGCAGTTACGACCGACAGGGCCTCTCTGGGGCCAACGTCCTGACTTTC. V is TRBV6-6 and J is TRBJ2-6, with 7 bases identical to TRBD1. The trim removed 2 bases at V and 0 bases at J, leaving 7 bases unmatched. The CDR3 sequence is 18 residues long. The germline V gene encodes CDR1 MNHNY and CDR2 SVGAGI (reference sequence).

In its sample, this clonotype was seen many times. The chain carries TRBV7-6 and TRBJ2-1; D tentatively reads TRBD1 or TRBD2 (5 bases each). Germline-derived CDR1 and CDR2 are SGHVS and FNYEAQ. The CDR3 sequence is 14 residues long. Trimming removed 5 bases at V and 9 bases at J, with 17 bases between. CDR3 bases: TGTGCCAGCAGCAAAAGCACGGGGCCTATTGAGCAGTTCTTC. Translation: CASSKSTGPIEQFF. The full variable domain, completed using reference TRBV7-6 and TRBJ2-1, is GAGVSQSPRYKVTKRGQDVALRCDPISGHVSLYWYRQALGQGPEFLTYFNYEAQQDKSGLPNDRFSAERPEGSISTLTIQRTEQRDSAMYRCASSKSTGPIEQFFGPGTRLTVL.

This clonotype turned up a few times. CDR3 DNA sequence: TGTGCCAGCAGCCTCCCCCCGGGACAGGGGTTGGAGCGGGGGGTCAATGAGCAGTTCTTC. Protein sequence: CASSLPPGQGLERGVNEQFF. The rearrangement links TRBV7-9 to TRBJ2-1, with D perhaps matching TRBD1 (10 bases). V lost 5 bases to trimming and J lost 6 bases, with 32 bases between them. CDR1 and CDR2 (germline): SEHNR, FQNEAQ (reference sequence). The CDR3 is 20 amino acids. The variable domain in full, completed from reference TRBV7-9 and TRBJ2-1, reads DTGVSQNPRHKITKRGQNVTFRCDPISEHNRLYWYRQTLGQGPEFLTYFQNEAQLEKSRLLSDRFSAERPKGSFSTLEIQRTEQGDSAMYLCASSLPPGQGLERGVNEQFFGPGTRLTVL.